Shown below are 32 T cell receptor beta chains from a single sample sequenced in a study of T-cell reconstitution after alpha-beta-depleted transplantation in children. Preparation of the TCRbeta library was carried out with unique molecular identifiers. TCRdb called the PCR reads again in MiXCR, with one record for every CDR3 protein. The sample yields around 580,000 distinct CDR3 sequences, 25% to 30% seen once. The sequencing used PBMCs, collected before TCRalphabeta/CD19-depleted stem cell transplant. These receptor sequences come from a boy in the first two years of life with Wiskott-Aldrich syndrome, due to receive a stem cell transplant.

This clonotype was seen a few times. CDR3 sequence reads: CASSFRDRRSEQFF. The CDR3, as DNA: TGTGCCAGCAGTTTTCGTGACAGGCGATCTGAGCAGTTCTTC. The chain recombines TRBV27 with TRBJ2-1; D may be TRBD1 (6 bases). V lost 3 bases to trimming and J lost 9 bases, with 15 bases between them. Germline CDR1 and CDR2: MNHEY and SMNVEV (reference sequence). The CDR3 spans 14 residues.

The table lists this clonotype with a few counts. The rearrangement links TRBV12-3 or TRBV12-4 to TRBJ2-1; 11 bases are shared with TRBD2. CDR3 size: 15 residues. The trim removed 6 bases at V and 5 bases at J, leaving 6 bases unmatched. CDR3 region: CASSRGTSGDNEQFF. The CDR3 DNA is TGTGCCAGCAGCCGGGGGACTAGCGGAGACAATGAGCAGTTCTTC.

This clonotype was picked up a small number of times. V gene TRBV28 combines with J gene TRBJ2-7, with no clear D. Per germline, CDR1 MDHEN and CDR2 SYDVKM. The V and J ends lost 8 bases and 5 bases respectively, with 19 bases between them. The CDR3 covers 14 residues. The CDR3 is CASGGIGPGDEQYF. CDR3 sequence (DNA): TGTGCCAGCGGCGGAATCGGGCCAGGCGACGAGCAGTACTTC.

The chain employs TRBV10-3 and TRBJ2-3, with 10 bases lining up with TRBD2. CDR3 length: 19 amino acids. V trimming: 6 bases; J trimming: 2 bases; junction bases outside the gene matches: 17. Looked up from germline, CDR1 is ENHRY and CDR2 is SYGVKD. This chain's CDR3 is CAISPFSAGGPTATDTQYF. DNA of the CDR3: TGTGCCATCAGCCCCTTCTCAGCGGGAGGGCCGACGGCCACAGATACGCAGTATTTT.

The chain has TRBV6-2 or TRBV6-3 and TRBJ1-5; D is uncertain. The V end lost 5 bases, the J end lost 7 bases, and 15 bases lay between the germline ends. CDR1 MNHEY and CDR2 SVGEGT come from the germline V gene. The CDR3 is made up of 14 amino acids. DNA for the CDR3: TGTGCCAGCAGTCTGTCCTCGGTTGAGCAGCCCCAGCATTTT. It translates to CASSLSSVEQPQHF.

A few counts support this clonotype. This chain uses TRBV14 with TRBJ1-2; D remains ambiguous. CDR1 is SGHDN and CDR2 is FVKESK in the germline V gene. The CDR3 has 16 amino acids. V shed 4 bases and J shed 5 bases, with 20 bases lying between them. The CDR3 region is CASSPRGLIGPYGYTF. In DNA form, the CDR3 reads TGTGCCAGCAGCCCTAGAGGGCTGATCGGTCCTTATGGCTACACCTTC.

This clonotype has only a few counts. J is TRBJ2-7 and V is TRBV20-1; D not certain. Germline CDR1 DFQATT, CDR2 SNEGSKA (reference sequence). This CDR3 comprises 12 residues. V was cut by 2 bases and J by 2 bases, with 7 bases left in between. The CDR3 bases are TGCAGTGCTAGACTAGTAGCCTACGAGCAGTACTTC. It specifies CSARLVAYEQYF.

The V call is TRBV20-1, the J call TRBJ2-7; D is perhaps TRBD2 (6 bases). V was shortened by 5 bases and J by 2 bases, with 16 bases between the two germline ends. Per the germline V gene, CDR1 is DFQATT and CDR2 is SNEGSKA (reference sequence). This CDR3 region has 14 residues. The chain's CDR3 is CSARDRDSTYEQYF. CDR3 bases: TGCAGTGCTCGGGACCGGGACTCTACCTACGAGCAGTACTTC.

The V and J genes are TRBV20-1 and TRBJ2-5; D is uncertain. This CDR3 has 13 amino acids. V lost 5 bases, J lost 5 bases, and 15 bases lay in between. The germline CDR1 and CDR2 sequences are DFQATT and SNEGSKA (reference sequence). DNA of the CDR3: TGCAGTGCTCATCTTAGCTCCCGCGAGACCCAGTACTTC. It translates to CSAHLSSRETQYF.

This clonotype was observed a few times. V gene TRBV18 combines with J gene TRBJ2-1; the match to TRBD1 covers 7 bases. Germline V gene sequence: CDR1 KGHSH, CDR2 LQKENI. With 4 bases clipped from V and 10 bases from J, the junction kept 7 bases outside the gene matches. The CDR3 has 13 residues. The CDR3 DNA follows: TGTGCCAGCTCACGTCCAGGGGGTAGCGAGCAGTTCTTC. It encodes CASSRPGGSEQFF.

The rearrangement links TRBV27 to TRBJ1-5; 8 positions agree with TRBD1. V lost 0 bases and J lost 3; bases outside the gene matches: 16. Per germline, CDR1 MNHEY and CDR2 SMNVEV (reference sequence). The CDR3 is 20 residues long. The CDR3 DNA follows: TGTGCCAGCAGTTTATCGGGGCAGGGGGCTAGGCGGGCCCACAATCAGCCCCAGCATTTT. This translates into CASSLSGQGARRAHNQPQHF.

V is TRBV5-1 and J is TRBJ2-7, with TRBD1 as a possible D gene (5 bases). V shed 4 bases and J shed 7 bases, with 9 bases lying between them. From germline, CDR1 is SGHRS and CDR2 YFSETQ. CDR3 size: 11 residues. The CDR3 sequence: CASSLGQEQYF. CDR3 sequence (DNA): TGCGCCAGCAGCCTCGGACAAGAGCAGTACTTC.

This chain joins TRBV6-1 and TRBJ1-2, with 9 bases fitting TRBD1. This CDR3 is built from 14 residues. Germline loops: CDR1 MNHNS, CDR2 SASEGT. After removal of 6 bases from V and 7 bases from J, the junction contained 9 bases not matched to a gene. CDR3 bases: TGTGCCAGCAGCCGAAGTGGGGACAGGGCTGGCTACACCTTC. Amino acids: CASSRSGDRAGYTF.

The chain carries TRBV12-3 or TRBV12-4 and TRBJ2-1, with TRBD2 as a possible D gene (7 bases). CDR3 length equals 13 residues. V was pared by 7 bases and J by 7 bases, with 14 bases between. CDR3 coding DNA: TGTGCCAGCACCGAAGGGGGAGGGAATGAGCAGTTCTTC. Its translation: CASTEGGGNEQFF.

This clonotype was picked up a small number of times. The chain carries TRBV10-3 and TRBJ2-5, with D perhaps matching TRBD2 (6 bases). Germline CDR1 is ENHRY and CDR2 is SYGVKD. V lost 6 bases and J lost 2, with 16 bases in between. The CDR3 is 15 residues long. CDR3 sequence (DNA): TGTGCCATCAGCGCCCAATTAGCGGATCAAGAGACCCAGTACTTC. This codes for CAISAQLADQETQYF.

This clonotype was seen a few times. V and J are TRBV16 and TRBJ1-5; no definite D call. Germline V gives CDR1 KGHSY, CDR2 FQNENV. CDR3 size: 15 residues. The V end lost 0 bases, the J end lost 0 bases, and 6 bases lay between the germline ends. The CDR3 sequence is CASSQSAPSNQPQHF. The CDR3 region has the DNA TGTGCCAGCAGCCAATCGGCCCCTAGCAATCAGCCCCAGCATTTT.

The chain uses TRBV6-5 and TRBJ2-3; possible D gene TRBD1, 5 bases. V was cut by 4 bases and J by 1 base, with 12 bases left in between. The V gene's germline CDR1 is MNHEY and CDR2 SVGAGI. CDR3 length: 15 residues. Here the CDR3 DNA reads TGTGCCAGCAGTTCCACTCTAGGGGGCACAGATACGCAGTATTTT. It specifies CASSSTLGGTDTQYF.

The gene calls are TRBV18 and TRBJ2-1, with TRBD1 as a possible D gene (6 bases). This CDR3 comprises 14 residues. Looked up from germline, CDR1 is KGHSH and CDR2 is LQKENI. With 3 bases removed from V and 8 bases from J, the gap between germline ends came to 14 bases. CDR3 bases: TGTGCCAGCTCACCCCAGGGGAGTGGATATGAGCAGTTCTTC. Translation: CASSPQGSGYEQFF. The full variable domain, rest sourced from reference TRBV18 and TRBJ2-1, is NAGVMQNPRHLVRRRGQEARLRCSPMKGHSHVYWYRQLPEEGLKFMVYLQKENIIDESGMPKERFSAEFPKEGPSILRIQQVVRGDSAAYFCASSPQGSGYEQFFGPGTRLTVL.

The chain recombines TRBV25-1 with TRBJ2-3; D unresolved. The CDR3 runs to 13 residues. Germline-derived CDR1 and CDR2 are MGHDK and SYGVNS. V was cut by 7 bases and J by 0 bases, with 8 bases left in between. The CDR3 is CASNSYSTDTQYF. In DNA, the CDR3 is TGTGCCAGCAATAGTTACAGCACAGATACGCAGTATTTT.

Here the CDR3 DNA reads TGTGCCAGCAGTCTCAACCGGGACTGGAATCAGCCCCAGCATTTT. It encodes CASSLNRDWNQPQHF. V usage is TRBV6-1 and J usage is TRBJ1-5; perhaps TRBD1 as D (5 bases). With 5 bases removed from V and 4 bases from J, the gap between germline ends came to 15 bases. The CDR3 sequence is 15 residues long. From germline, CDR1 is MNHNS and CDR2 SASEGT.

This rearrangement joins TRBV7-8 to TRBJ2-5; the D gene is possibly TRBD2 (7 bases). Germline V gene data show CDR1 as SGHVS and CDR2 as FQNEAQ. The V end lost 5 bases, the J end lost 0 bases, and 16 bases lay between the germline ends. The CDR3 has 16 amino acids. The CDR3 loop reads CASSQAGHQYQETQYF. CDR3 in DNA: TGTGCCAGCAGCCAAGCGGGACACCAATACCAAGAGACCCAGTACTTC.

A few counts support this clonotype. This chain links TRBV4-2 with TRBJ2-7; maybe TRBD2 (6 bases). The CDR3 consists of 15 residues. Trimming cost V 0 bases and J 2 bases, with 11 bases left between them. Germline-derived CDR1 and CDR2 are LGHNA and YNFKEQ. The CDR3: CASSQESREAYEQYF. CDR3 DNA sequence: TGTGCCAGCAGCCAAGAGTCAAGGGAGGCCTACGAGCAGTACTTC.

The J gene is TRBJ1-2, the V gene TRBV5-6, with D maybe TRBD1 (6 bases). This CDR3 has 14 amino acids. Between the trimmed V and J ends, which lost 1 base and 6 bases, there was a span of 13 bases. Germline V gene lookup returns CDR1 SGHDT and CDR2 YYEEEE. The chain's CDR3 is CASSLMSGEDGYTF. The CDR3 coding sequence is TGTGCCAGCAGCTTGATGTCAGGGGAAGATGGCTACACCTTC.

The chain couples TRBV6-1 to TRBJ2-1; the match to TRBD2 covers 9 bases. This CDR3 spans 15 amino acids. From germline, CDR1 is MNHNS and CDR2 SASEGT. V shed 6 bases, J shed 2 bases, and the junction held 5 bases outside the gene matches. CDR3 sequence (DNA): TGTGCCAGCAGAAAGGGACTAGCCCCCTACAATGAGCAGTTCTTC. This sequence encodes CASRKGLAPYNEQFF.

V and J are TRBV5-5 and TRBJ1-5; no reliable D call. The ends were cut back, 1 base at V and 5 bases at J, with 13 bases in the middle. This CDR3 has 15 amino acids. CDR1 and CDR2 from the germline V gene are SGHKS and YYEKEE (reference sequence). The DNA for the CDR3 is TGTGCCAGCAGCTTGAATGTTGGTAGGGATCAGCCCCAGCATTTT. Translated, it gives CASSLNVGRDQPQHF.

The chain carries TRBV11-2 and TRBJ2-7; 7 nucleotides line up with TRBD2. Trimming cost V 1 base and J 3 bases; bases outside gene matches: 6. The CDR3 runs to 15 residues. CDR1 is SGHAT and CDR2 is FQNNGV in the germline V gene. CDR3 DNA: TGTGCCAGCAGCTTAGCCCCGAGCGGGATCTACGAGCAGTACTTC. Amino acid sequence: CASSLAPSGIYEQYF.

This chain uses TRBV20-1 with TRBJ2-5; 11 bases align to TRBD2. The CDR3 has 12 residues. CDR1 and CDR2 (germline): DFQATT, SNEGSKA (reference sequence). CDR3 residues: CSGTSGEETQYF. CDR3 bases: TGCAGCGGGACTAGCGGCGAGGAGACCCAGTACTTC.

This clonotype was seen once. This chain joins TRBV29-1 and TRBJ1-5, with a possible D match to TRBD1 (5 bases). This CDR3 is 12 amino acids long. Germline V CDR1 and CDR2: SQVTM, ANQGSEA. V was shortened by 4 bases and J by 4 bases, with 8 bases between the two germline ends. Here the CDR3 reads CSVAQANQPQHF. The CDR3 DNA reads TGCAGCGTTGCACAGGCTAATCAGCCCCAGCATTTT.

This clonotype has a handful of counts. V and J are TRBV20-1 and TRBJ2-7, with D unclear. This CDR3 comprises 11 residues. V dropped 3 bases and J dropped 7 bases, with 10 bases sitting between them. CDR1 and CDR2 from the germline V gene are DFQATT and SNEGSKA (reference sequence). CDR3 in DNA: TGCAGTGCTAGTGCGATCGGGGAGCAGTACTTC. This sequence encodes CSASAIGEQYF.

CDR3 sequence (DNA): TGTGCCAGCAGCGTGACCACGACAGGGCCTAATGAAAAACTGTTTTTT. Encoded protein: CASSVTTTGPNEKLFF. The chain couples TRBV21-1 to TRBJ1-4; no check of the table's D call, TRBD1, against the DNA was made. TRBV21-1 is given as a pseudogene. The CDR3 extends over 16 amino acids.

This clonotype has more than one count but fewer than ten. The chain recombines TRBV4-1 with TRBJ2-5, with D possibly matching TRBD2 (7 bases). CDR3 length: 16 amino acids. CDR1 MGHRA and CDR2 YSYEKL come from the germline V gene. Trimming pared 0 bases from V and 5 bases from J, leaving 16 bases between. The chain's CDR3 is CASSQDRLGGRETQYF. The CDR3 DNA is TGCGCCAGCAGCCAAGATAGGTTGGGGGGGCGGGAGACCCAGTACTTC.

The rearrangement uses TRBV5-5 and TRBJ2-1, with 11 bases aligning to TRBD1. CDR1 and CDR2 (germline): SGHKS, YYEKEE (reference sequence). The CDR3 spans 18 residues. V gave up 4 bases and J gave up 4 bases; unmatched junction bases: 13. The CDR3 protein is CASSRTGGELVLYNEQFF. In nucleotides, the CDR3 is TGTGCCAGCAGCAGGACAGGGGGCGAACTAGTCTTATACAATGAGCAGTTCTTC. The full variable domain, its missing parts supplied by reference TRBV5-5 and TRBJ2-1, is DAGVTQSPTHLIKTRGQQVTLRCSPISGHKSVSWYQQVLGQGPQFIFQYYEKEERGRGNFPDRFSARQFPNYSSELNVNALLLGDSALYLCASSRTGGELVLYNEQFFGPGTRLTVL.